Following are 14 T cell receptor beta chains from one sample sequenced in a study of blood T cell repertoires in COVID-19. The method was immunoSEQ multiplex PCR; TCRdb's version includes in-frame clones alone and lacks a portion of them. The table lists about 140,000 clones, roughly 80% of them singletons. The sequenced sample was peripheral blood. The receptors here all came from a man aged 45-60 years with acute or convalescent COVID-19.

The CDR3 sequence: CASSDLLGQRLGNTIYF. The CDR3 nucleotides are TGTGCCAGCAGTGATCTCTTAGGACAGAGACTCGGAAACACCATATATTTT. This chain uses TRBV6-1 with TRBJ1-3; weak D call: TRBD1 (6 bases). CDR3 length: 17 amino acids. The V end was cut by 3 bases, the J end by 4 bases, with 19 bases between. Germline assignment: CDR1 MNHNS and CDR2 SASEGT.

This clone was seen just once. The rearrangement uses TRBV7-6 and TRBJ2-2; 8 bases are shared with TRBD2. J was trimmed by 2 bases and V by 2 bases; bases with no gene match: 1. The V gene's germline CDR1 is SGHVS and CDR2 FNYEAQ. The CDR3 is made up of 15 amino acids. CDR3: CASSLIAGNTGELFF. CDR3 DNA sequence: TGTGCCAGCAGCTTAATAGCGGGAAACACCGGGGAGCTGTTTTTT.

This chain connects TRBV4-1 to TRBJ1-1; no definite D call. The CDR3 runs to 14 residues. Germline V gene sequence: CDR1 MGHRA, CDR2 YSYEKL. Trimming took off 4 bases at V and 0 bases at J, with 9 bases between the two ends. CDR3 region: CASSRRALNTEAFF. Here the CDR3 DNA reads TGCGCCAGCAGCCGCCGCGCGCTGAACACTGAAGCTTTCTTT.

The chain couples TRBV4-1 to TRBJ2-3; D uncertain. Germline values: CDR1 MGHRA, CDR2 YSYEKL. With 1 base removed from V and 0 bases from J, the gap between germline ends came to 5 bases. There are 14 residues in the CDR3. This CDR3 reads CASSQVLSTDTQYF. The CDR3 bases are TGCGCCAGCAGCCAAGTTTTAAGCACAGATACGCAGTATTTT.

Details on this clone: Other DNA sequences in this sample translate to the same CDR3. The chain links TRBV10-3 to TRBJ1-1, with D unclear. CDR1 and CDR2 from the germline V gene are ENHRY and SYGVKD. V lost 5 bases and J lost 1, with 5 bases in between. The CDR3 spans 12 residues. CDR3: CAISTENTEAFF. Written as DNA, the CDR3 is TGTGCCATCAGTACAGAGAACACTGAAGCTTTCTTT.

The chain is built from TRBV19 and TRBJ2-3; TRBD2 agrees at 12 bases. CDR3 length: 16 amino acids. V lost 7 bases, J lost 3 bases, and 8 bases stayed unmatched. The germline V gene has CDR1 LNHDA and CDR2 SQIVND (reference sequence). The chain's CDR3 is CASTIGGLAGTDTQYF. The CDR3 region has the DNA TGTGCCAGTACCATCGGCGGACTAGCGGGGACAGATACGCAGTATTTT. Combining the CDR3 with reference TRBV19 and TRBJ2-3 gives the whole variable domain DGGITQSPKYLFRKEGQNVTLSCEQNLNHDAMYWYRQDPGQGLRLIYYSQIVNDFQKGDIAEGYSVSREKKESFPLTVTSAQKNPTAFYLCASTIGGLAGTDTQYFGPGTRLTVL.

The chain couples TRBV19 to TRBJ2-5; the match to TRBD1 covers 7 bases. V shed 1 base and J 2 bases; nucleotides not matched to a gene: 7. This CDR3 contains 16 residues. Per the germline V gene, CDR1 is LNHDA and CDR2 is SQIVND (reference sequence). The CDR3 here is CASSIGQGRPQETQYF. Written as DNA, the CDR3 is TGTGCCAGTAGTATAGGACAGGGAAGGCCTCAAGAGACCCAGTACTTC.

The V gene is TRBV12-3 or TRBV12-4, the J gene TRBJ2-1; TRBD1 is a possible D gene (6 bases). The CDR3 extends over 13 amino acids. The V and J ends lost 8 bases and 9 bases respectively, with 17 bases between them. CDR3 coding DNA: TGTGCCAGCGGACCGGCCATAGGGGGTGAGCAGTTCTTC. The encoded protein is CASGPAIGGEQFF.

This rearrangement joins TRBV10-3 to TRBJ2-7, with 10 bases aligning to TRBD1. The CDR3 totals 13 residues. With V trimmed by 8 bases and J by 7 bases, 8 bases remained unmatched. Germline V gives CDR1 ENHRY, CDR2 SYGVKD. As DNA, the CDR3 is TGTGCCATCGCCAGACAGGGGGCAGGAGAGCAGTACTTC. This codes for CAIARQGAGEQYF.

This clone was observed once. V is TRBV23-1 and J is TRBJ1-2, with 10 bases aligning to TRBD1. TRBV23-1 is given ORF status, its function remaining uncertain. The J segment lost 6 bases and the V segment lost 11 bases, leaving 12 bases of the junction unmatched. This CDR3 has 14 residues. Written as DNA, the CDR3 is TGCGCCGGGTCCAGGACAGGGGGTGGGGATGGCTACACCTTC. This sequence encodes CAGSRTGGGDGYTF.

This chain joins TRBV10-3 and TRBJ2-3; 7 bases are a match to TRBD1. The CDR3 loop spans 17 amino acids. Looked up from germline, CDR1 is ENHRY and CDR2 is SYGVKD. Unmatched junction bases numbered 12, after V lost 6 bases and J lost 0 bases. CDR3 coding DNA: TGTGCCATCAGCGCTACTAGGGACAGTGCTAGCACAGATACGCAGTATTTT. Translated, it gives CAISATRDSASTDTQYF.

The chain employs TRBV28 and TRBJ1-1, with 7 nucleotides matching TRBD1. Germline values: CDR1 MDHEN, CDR2 SYDVKM. V lost 6 bases and J lost 7; bases outside the gene matches: 5. This CDR3 comprises 12 residues. The CDR3 is CASRLGQFEAFF. The CDR3 DNA is TGTGCCAGCAGACTGGGACAGTTTGAAGCTTTCTTT.

The J gene is TRBJ2-6, the V gene TRBV5-1; 12 bases fit TRBD2. Germline V CDR1 and CDR2: SGHRS, YFSETQ. The CDR3 runs 18 residues. Unmatched junction bases numbered 6, after V lost 4 bases and J lost 1 base. The CDR3 protein is CASSPLAGGLSGANVLTF. The CDR3 nucleotides are TGCGCCAGCAGCCCACTAGCGGGGGGATTGTCTGGGGCCAACGTCCTGACTTTC.

The genes are TRBV19 and TRBJ2-7, with D perhaps matching TRBD1 (5 bases). The germline V gene encodes CDR1 LNHDA and CDR2 SQIVND (reference sequence). V gave up 3 bases and J gave up 2 bases, with 14 bases separating them. The CDR3 contains 15 residues. The CDR3 reads CASSMQGASPYEQYF. DNA for the CDR3: TGTGCCAGTAGTATGCAGGGCGCTTCACCCTACGAGCAGTACTTC.